This T cell receptor (beta chain) was observed in a study of identical twins. This clonotype was observed a handful of times. Its antigen is currently unknown. Each CDR3 protein gets one entry after TCRdb re-called the 5' RACE reads with MiXCR. The data contain around 530,000 distinct CDR3 sequences, over 12% of them singletons. General study findings and limits: Within cord blood, abundant beta clonotypes carried fewer insertions, but memory repertoires showed no such trend. Partly confounded zero-insertion analyses could result from invariant MAIT and iNKT cells.

Germline CDR1 WSHSY, CDR2 SAAADI. This CDR3 is built from 14 residues. Germline trimming cut 2 bases from V and 7 bases from J; bases unmatched to any gene: 5. This sample was shared with a second study, whose subject was yellow fever vaccine responses in identical twins. In that study: Convergence reportedly seemed to mark part of the twins' vaccine T cell response, with personalization marking the rest.

The chain couples TRBV10-2 to TRBJ2-7; TRBD2 aligns across 10 bases. Sequencing input: CD4+ T cells sorted from blood. The TCR sequence derives from a young woman in good health. Here the CDR3 reads CASSERAGGGEQYF. CDR3 sequence (DNA): TGCGCCAGCAGTGAGCGAGCGGGAGGGGGTGAGCAGTACTTC.